The rows below give T cell receptor beta chains drawn from one sample of a study of cytomegalovirus exposure and HLA in healthy donors. Sequencing was performed with immunoSEQ multiplex PCR; in TCRdb, only in-frame clones are kept and a portion is missing. Among 100,000 to 130,000 clones, approximately 79% were seen once, and the ten largest hold 14%. Sequencing was carried out using PBMCs. The receptors originated from a middle-aged woman in good health and CMV-seropositive. Both conserved end residues are part of each CDR3. The order of the fields is D gene, V gene, J gene, clone size, CDR3 protein, CDR3 DNA. A D gene is named only where the DNA matches it firmly. Only some rows state a clone size, as once, few, many or a class for expanded clones.

.,TRBV19,TRBJ1-5,.,CASSFPTGSGDQPQHF,TGTGCCAGTAGTTTCCCGACAGGTTCAGGGGATCAGCCCCAGCATTTT
.,TRBV2,TRBJ2-7,.,CASSEFNLSGEQYF,TGTGCCAGCAGTGAGTTTAACCTCTCGGGGGAGCAGTACTTC
TRBD2,TRBV5-1,TRBJ2-5,.,CASSGGGGSGETQYF,TGCGCCAGCAGCGGCGGGGGTGGCTCCGGGGAGACCCAGTACTTC
TRBD1,TRBV5-1,TRBJ1-4,.,CASSRGTDNEKLFF,TGCGCCAGCAGCCGCGGGACAGATAATGAAAAACTGTTTTTT
.,TRBV5-1,TRBJ1-4,.,CASSLRANEKLFF,TGCGCCAGCAGCTTGCGGGCTAATGAAAAACTGTTTTTT
.,TRBV11-1,TRBJ1-1,.,CASSRVAWDSNTEAFF,TGTGCCAGCTCGCGGGTCGCTTGGGATTCGAACACTGAAGCTTTCTTT
.,TRBV7-8,TRBJ1-6,.,CASSHGGRNSPLHF,TGTGCCAGCAGCCACGGGGGGAGGAATTCACCCCTCCACTTT
.,TRBV15,TRBJ1-1,.,CATGGRDTEAFF,TGTGCCACGGGTGGGCGGGACACTGAAGCTTTCTTT
.,TRBV7-9,TRBJ2-3,.,CASSPPAGTSTDTQYF,TGTGCCAGCAGCCCCCCAGCGGGCACTAGCACAGATACGCAGTATTTT
TRBD1,TRBV19,TRBJ1-1,.,CASMPGQGYSTEAFF,TGTGCCAGTATGCCGGGACAGGGGTACAGCACTGAAGCTTTCTTT
.,TRBV5-1,TRBJ2-3,.,CASSLFPGLTADTQYF,TGCGCCAGCAGCTTATTCCCGGGACTCACGGCAGATACGCAGTATTTT
.,TRBV7-9,TRBJ1-5,.,CASSLGVADQPQHF,TGTGCCAGCAGCTTAGGGGTAGCGGATCAGCCCCAGCATTTT
TRBD1,TRBV15,TRBJ2-7,.,CATSRDQGAYEQYF,TGTGCCACCAGCAGAGATCAGGGGGCCTACGAGCAGTACTTC
TRBD1,TRBV30,TRBJ2-2,few,CAWSATGDGELFF,TGTGCCTGGAGTGCGACAGGGGACGGGGAGCTGTTTTTT
.,TRBV2,TRBJ1-1,.,CASNLWQGFTEAFF,TGTGCCAGCAATCTATGGCAGGGGTTTACTGAAGCTTTCTTT
.,TRBV4-2,TRBJ1-2,.,CASSQDFGTNGYTF,TGTGCCAGCAGCCAAGATTTCGGGACTAATGGCTACACCTTC
.,TRBV6-6,TRBJ1-2,few,CASSAPTDTYGYTF,TGTGCCAGCAGTGCGCCGACGGACACTTATGGCTACACCTTC
TRBD2,TRBV19,TRBJ2-3,.,CASSTYAGTSGTPDTQYF,TGTGCCAGTAGTACTTACGCCGGGACTAGCGGAACCCCAGATACGCAGTATTTT
TRBD2,TRBV15,TRBJ2-1,.,CATSRVGGINEQFF,TGTGCCACCAGCAGAGTCGGGGGGATAAATGAGCAGTTCTTC
TRBD1,TRBV5-4,TRBJ1-2,once,CASSPSGTGGDYGYTF,TGTGCCAGCAGCCCCTCCGGGACAGGGGGTGACTATGGCTACACCTTC
.,TRBV18,TRBJ1-1,few,CASSPWRDQGTEAFF,TGTGCCAGCTCACCATGGAGGGACCAGGGCACTGAAGCTTTCTTT
.,TRBV2,TRBJ2-3,.,CASSGKRVVTDTQYF,TGTGCCAGCAGTGGCAAGCGGGTGGTCACAGATACGCAGTATTTT
TRBD1,TRBV7-9,TRBJ2-4,.,CASSSTGGTAKNIQYF,TGTGCCAGCAGCTCTACAGGGGGCACAGCCAAAAACATTCAGTACTTC
TRBD2,TRBV5-1,TRBJ2-5,.,CASNGGVQETQYF,TGCGCCAGCAACGGGGGGGTCCAAGAGACCCAGTACTTC
.,TRBV7-9,TRBJ1-6,.,CASSPQGVNSPLHF,TGTGCCAGCAGCCCACAGGGTGTAAATTCACCCCTCCACTTT
TRBD2,TRBV5-1,TRBJ2-7,.,CASSLDPGLAGVEQYF,TGCGCCAGCAGCTTGGATCCGGGACTAGCGGGGGTCGAGCAGTACTTC
.,TRBV5-6,TRBJ1-5,.,CASSLGVGAGPQHF,TGTGCCAGCAGCTTGGGAGTGGGCGCAGGGCCCCAGCATTTT
TRBD2,TRBV2,TRBJ2-2,.,CASSEALRLAGAGELFF,TGTGCCAGCAGTGAAGCGCTTCGGCTAGCGGGCGCCGGGGAGCTGTTTTTT
.,TRBV4-3,TRBJ1-6,.,CASSQDNINNSPLHF,TGCGCCAGCAGCCAAGATAACATTAATAATTCACCCCTCCACTTT
.,TRBV5-1,TRBJ2-2,.,CASRSHTGELFF,TGCGCCAGCAGGTCTCACACCGGGGAGCTGTTTTTT
.,TRBV4-1,TRBJ1-2,.,CASSQDGGANYGYTF,TGCGCCAGCAGCCAAGACGGCGGGGCTAACTATGGCTACACCTTC
TRBD1,TRBV6-1,TRBJ1-2,.,CASSPTGNYGYTF,TGTGCCAGCAGCCCGACAGGGAACTATGGCTACACCTTC
.,TRBV7-9,TRBJ2-2,once,CASSLRSHRSTGELFF,TGTGCCAGCAGCTTACGATCGCACCGGTCCACCGGGGAGCTGTTTTTT
.,TRBV15,TRBJ2-7,few,CATSRGPGDGEQYF,TGTGCCACCAGCAGAGGGCCAGGGGACGGCGAGCAGTACTTC
TRBD1,TRBV18,TRBJ2-2,.,CASSPRGTGGTGELFF,TGTGCCAGCTCACCGCGTGGGACAGGGGGCACCGGGGAGCTGTTTTTT
TRBD1,TRBV30,TRBJ2-5,.,CAWMDRTGAAAQYF,TGTGCCTGGATGGACCGGACAGGGGCGGCGGCCCAGTACTTC
TRBD1,TRBV27,TRBJ1-5,.,CASSLSGTGGSNQPQHF,TGTGCCAGCAGTTTATCCGGGACAGGGGGGAGCAATCAGCCCCAGCATTTT
TRBD1,TRBV10-3,TRBJ2-7,.,CAIRGDREHEQYF,TGTGCCATCAGGGGGGACAGGGAGCACGAGCAGTACTTC
.,TRBV7-9,TRBJ1-2,.,CASSLPTDYGYTF,TGTGCCAGCAGCCTACCGACAGACTATGGCTACACCTTC
.,TRBV4-1,TRBJ1-5,.,CASSLLDGRVANQPQHF,TGCGCCAGCAGCCTCCTCGACGGCAGGGTGGCCAATCAGCCCCAGCATTTT
.,TRBV19,TRBJ1-5,.,CASSTYNQPQHF,TGTGCCAGTAGTACCTACAATCAGCCCCAGCATTTT
TRBD1,TRBV28,TRBJ2-7,.,CASSLTGGSYEQYF,TGTGCCAGCAGTTTGACAGGGGGCTCCTACGAGCAGTACTTC
.,TRBV14,TRBJ2-3,.,CASSHTLRVPDTQYF,TGTGCCAGCAGCCACACCCTGAGGGTTCCAGATACGCAGTATTTT
.,TRBV25-1,TRBJ1-3,.,CASSSNRVGAGNTIYF,TGTGCCAGCAGTTCAAACAGGGTGGGGGCTGGAAACACCATATATTTT
TRBD2,TRBV10-3,TRBJ2-2,.,CAISDPGLAGGPTGELFF,TGTGCCATCAGCGACCCGGGACTAGCGGGGGGGCCCACCGGGGAGCTGTTTTTT
.,TRBV30,TRBJ1-6,once,CAWGYRDSPLHF,TGTGCCTGGGGTTACAGGGATTCACCCCTCCACTTT
.,TRBV10-3,TRBJ1-2,.,CAISETAEGYGYTF,TGTGCCATCAGTGAAACGGCCGAGGGCTATGGCTACACCTTC
TRBD1,TRBV30,TRBJ1-1,.,CAWNGQGNTEAFF,TGTGCCTGGAATGGACAGGGGAACACTGAAGCTTTCTTT
TRBD1,TRBV6-1,TRBJ1-6,.,CASSPRDRSNSPLHF,TGTGCCAGCAGTCCCCGGGACAGGTCCAATTCACCCCTCCACTTT
TRBD1,TRBV4-1,TRBJ1-2,.,CASSPRTGSNYGYTF,TGCGCCAGCAGCCCTAGGACAGGGTCGAACTATGGCTACACCTTC
.,TRBV27,TRBJ1-1,.,CASSLSRDTEAFF,TGTGCCAGCAGTTTATCCAGGGACACTGAAGCTTTCTTT
TRBD2,TRBV6-6,TRBJ2-5,.,CASSSGLAGVLFGYF,TGTGCCAGCAGTTCTGGACTAGCGGGGGTTCTTTTCGGGTACTTC
.,TRBV4-3,TRBJ2-3,.,CASSQGPRLGGGPDTQYF,TGCGCCAGCAGCCAAGGTCCGAGGCTAGGGGGGGGGCCGGATACGCAGTATTTT
.,TRBV5-6,TRBJ2-5,.,CASSLVSGNYQETQYF,TGTGCCAGCAGCTTGGTTTCGGGAAACTACCAAGAGACCCAGTACTTC
.,TRBV6-5,TRBJ1-5,few,CASSYSWRDQPQHF,TGTGCCAGCAGTTACTCTTGGAGAGATCAGCCCCAGCATTTT
.,TRBV2,TRBJ1-4,.,CASRRGLEKLFF,TGTGCCAGCAGGCGGGGATTAGAAAAACTGTTTTTT
.,TRBV5-1,TRBJ1-2,.,CASSLGSGYGYTF,TGCGCCAGCAGCTTGGGTTCAGGCTATGGCTACACCTTC
TRBD1,TRBV30,TRBJ1-1,.,CAWTGGTAGNTEAFF,TGTGCCTGGACGGGTGGGACAGCAGGCAACACTGAAGCTTTCTTT
.,TRBV18,TRBJ1-6,.,CASSSTTGSADSPLHF,TGTGCCAGCTCGTCAACGACAGGCAGCGCGGATTCACCCCTCCACTTT
TRBD2,TRBV5-4,TRBJ2-5,.,CASSGAGGQGETQYF,TGTGCCAGCAGCGGAGCGGGGGGGCAGGGAGAGACCCAGTACTTC